This paragraph covers one T cell receptor beta chain sequence. Its specificity is not known. These data come from a study of T-cell memory formation after mild COVID-19. The V gene lost 0 bases and the J gene lost 3 bases, with 6 bases spanning the gap. CDR1 is GTSNPN and CDR2 is SVGIG in the germline V gene (reference sequence). The CDR3 covers 13 residues. Sample barcodes and UMIs were carried by the TCR alpha and TCR beta cDNA libraries that 5'RACE generated with constant-segment primers. TCRdb called the 5' RACE reads again in MiXCR, with one record for every CDR3 protein. The sample has about 180,000 distinct CDR3 sequences, approximately 18% seen once. Whole-study results and caveats: Second-wave clones reaching peak frequency on day 37 lacked confirmed SARS-CoV-2 specificity. Chiefly within CM and EM were the contracting CD4+ clones; CD8+ ones were within EMRA. Day 15 to 85 contracting clones showed balanced CD4/CD8; later expanders leaned CD4+.

What was sequenced was PBMCs or a T cell subset sorted from them (not recorded which). The TCR originated in a man between 18 and 29 years old who had mild COVID-19 (a few samples of this study predate the infection). Cell type and time point are not known. The chain joins TRBV30 to TRBJ2-1; D is perhaps TRBD1 (5 bases). In DNA, the CDR3 is TGTGCCTGGAGTGTAACAGGCTACAATGAGCAGTTCTTC. Protein product: CAWSVTGYNEQFF.